Following are 21 T cell receptor beta chains from one sample sequenced in a study of a mutant IDH1 vaccine in newly diagnosed glioma. As for time point: week 47, end of study. Vaccination used 300 ug of mutant IDH1 20-mer peptide per dose, with topical imiquimod. The method was immunoSEQ multiplex PCR; TCRdb's version includes in-frame clones alone and lacks a portion of them. The sample shows about 94,000 clones, approximately 89% of them seen only once. These receptors have no identified antigens. The sample was PBMCs, taken from a glioma patient whose treatment included an IDH1 peptide vaccine. These receptors were collected from a woman aged 45-59 years with glioma.

This clone has just one count. The chain has TRBV5-1 and TRBJ1-2, with TRBD1 matching 7 bases. V lost 4 bases, J lost 2 bases, and 5 bases stayed unmatched. Germline loops: CDR1 SGHRS, CDR2 YFSETQ. The CDR3 sequence is 14 residues long. The CDR3 protein is CASSVGDRNYGYTF. The CDR3 DNA follows: TGCGCCAGCAGCGTCGGGGACAGAAACTATGGCTACACCTTC.

CDR3 loop: CASSAAGIQEKLFF. DNA for the CDR3: TGCGCCAGCAGCGCCGCAGGAATACAGGAAAAACTGTTTTTT. The V call is TRBV5-1, the J call TRBJ1-4; D gene ambiguous. V shed 4 bases and J shed 8 bases, with 15 bases lying between them. The CDR3 has 14 residues. From germline, CDR1 is SGHRS and CDR2 YFSETQ.

This clone was recorded once. The rearrangement joins TRBV6-5 to TRBJ1-1; D perhaps matches TRBD1 (6 bases). Germline CDR1 and CDR2: MNHEY and SVGAGI. V lost 8 bases and J 0 bases, leaving 13 bases between the germline ends. This CDR3 comprises 14 residues. CDR3 sequence: CASQGSSMNTEAFF. Here the CDR3 DNA reads TGTGCCAGCCAGGGGAGCTCAATGAACACTGAAGCTTTCTTT.

The rearrangement links TRBV10-2 to TRBJ2-1; 12 nucleotides match TRBD2. Germline loops: CDR1 WSHSY, CDR2 SAAADI. The J segment lost 7 bases and the V segment lost 4 bases, leaving 2 bases of the junction unmatched. This CDR3 comprises 14 residues. The CDR3 DNA reads as TGCGCCAGCAGTGGAGGGACTAGCGGGAATGAGCAGTTCTTC. This sequence encodes CASSGGTSGNEQFF.

The rearrangement uses TRBV6-5 and TRBJ1-2; D gene unclear. V lost 7 bases to trimming and J lost 5 bases, with 17 bases between them. The germline V gene has CDR1 MNHEY and CDR2 SVGAGI. The CDR3 has 14 amino acids. CDR3 amino acids: CASTLVSGRYGYTF. The CDR3 DNA follows: TGTGCCAGCACCTTAGTGTCAGGAAGATATGGCTACACCTTC.

The chain uses TRBV18 and TRBJ2-1, with 8 positions matching TRBD2. The CDR3 has 16 amino acids. Germline V CDR1 and CDR2: KGHSH, LQKENI. The V gene end was trimmed by 0 bases and the J gene end by 7 bases; junction bases not matched to a gene: 8. CDR3 loop: CASSPPMSGSRNEQFF. CDR3 DNA: TGTGCCAGCTCACCACCGATGAGCGGGAGCAGGAATGAGCAGTTCTTC.

The rearrangement links TRBV10-2 to TRBJ2-7, with TRBD1 matching over 8 bases. With 3 bases clipped from V and 1 base from J, the junction kept 5 bases outside the gene matches. The germline V gene has CDR1 WSHSY and CDR2 SAAADI. The CDR3 runs to 15 residues. The CDR3 region has the DNA TGCGCCAGCAGTGACTCGGACAGGGTTTCCTACGAGCAGTACTTC. Its translation: CASSDSDRVSYEQYF.

The rearrangement joins TRBV29-1 to TRBJ2-3; TRBD1 matches 8 bases. The germline V gene has CDR1 SQVTM and CDR2 ANQGSEA. V was pared by 3 bases and J by 3 bases, with 5 bases of the junction left unmatched. CDR3 length: 14 residues. The CDR3 region has the DNA TGCAGCGTTGATCGGGACAGGTCAACAGATACGCAGTATTTT. Translating gives CSVDRDRSTDTQYF.

J is TRBJ2-3 and V is TRBV6-6, with no clear D. The CDR3 runs to 11 residues. Looked up from germline, CDR1 is MNHNY and CDR2 is SVGAGI (reference sequence). V was clipped by 5 bases and J by 10 bases, with 10 bases between them. CDR3 sequence: CASSPLKAQYF. CDR3 sequence (DNA): TGTGCCAGCAGTCCCTTGAAGGCGCAGTATTTT.

This chain uses TRBV5-1 with TRBJ2-3, with 7 bases lining up with TRBD1. After removal of 4 bases from V and 5 bases from J, the junction contained 7 bases not matched to a gene. This CDR3 is 14 amino acids long. CDR1 SGHRS and CDR2 YFSETQ come from the germline V gene. The CDR3 bases are TGCGCCAGCAGCGAGGACAGGCCCGTAGATACGCAGTATTTT. Encoded protein: CASSEDRPVDTQYF. The full variable domain, rest sourced from reference TRBV5-1 and TRBJ2-3, is KAGVTQTPRYLIKTRGQQVTLSCSPISGHRSVSWYQQTPGQGLQFLFEYFSETQRNKGNFPGRFSGRQFSNSRSEMNVSTLELGDSALYLCASSEDRPVDTQYFGPGTRLTVL.

V is TRBV6-1 and J is TRBJ1-5, with 8 bases fitting TRBD1. J was trimmed by 6 bases and V by 3 bases; bases with no gene match: 7. The CDR3 totals 15 residues. The germline CDR1 and CDR2 sequences are MNHNS and SASEGT. CDR3 region: CASSETGEGFQPQHF. The CDR3 DNA sequence: TGTGCCAGCAGTGAGACAGGGGAAGGTTTTCAGCCCCAGCATTTT.

V usage is TRBV15 and J usage is TRBJ1-4; a possible D gene is TRBD1 (5 bases). Trimming removed 5 bases at V and 6 bases at J, with 13 bases between. Germline V gives CDR1 LNHNV, CDR2 YYDKDF (reference sequence). The CDR3 is 14 residues long. In DNA, the CDR3 is TGTGCCACCAGCTTCGACAGACGGCATGAAAAACTGTTTTTT. It translates to CATSFDRRHEKLFF.

The chain joins TRBV18 to TRBJ2-2; D perhaps matches TRBD1 (6 bases). V shed 6 bases and J shed 0 bases, with 17 bases lying between them. Germline values: CDR1 KGHSH, CDR2 LQKENI. This CDR3 region has 17 residues. The CDR3 loop reads CASSPRGQLTNTGELFF. The CDR3 DNA follows: TGTGCCAGCTCCCCCCGGGGACAACTAACGAACACCGGGGAGCTGTTTTTT.

A few counts support this clone. The chain recombines TRBV7-9 with TRBJ2-3; D might be TRBD2 (5 bases). CDR1 is SEHNR and CDR2 is FQNEAQ in the germline V gene (reference sequence). CDR3 length equals 15 residues. V was trimmed by 5 bases and J by 2 bases, leaving 14 bases between them. The CDR3, as DNA: TGTGCCAGCAGCCCCAAGAGGCGGGTCACAGATACGCAGTATTTT. This codes for CASSPKRRVTDTQYF.

This chain joins TRBV2 and TRBJ1-2, with D perhaps TRBD1 (6 bases). Germline lookup yields CDR1 SNHLY and CDR2 FYNNEI. Trimming removed 9 bases from V and 5 bases from J, with 13 bases in between. The CDR3 contains 12 residues. In DNA, the CDR3 is TGTGCCAGTGAGGGGGGGAGGTATGGCTACACCTTC. It specifies CASEGGRYGYTF.

V gene TRBV27 combines with J gene TRBJ1-2; TRBD1 is a possible D gene (5 bases). Trimming removed 1 base from V and 4 bases from J, with 10 bases in between. The CDR3 has 14 residues. In germline, CDR1 is MNHEY, CDR2 SMNVEV (reference sequence). CDR3 amino acids: CASSLLGEGYGYTF. The DNA for the CDR3 is TGTGCCAGCAGTTTATTAGGGGAGGGCTATGGCTACACCTTC.

V gene TRBV11-2 combines with J gene TRBJ2-1; 9 nucleotides line up with TRBD1. The CDR3 sequence is 16 residues long. CDR1 and CDR2 from the germline V gene are SGHAT and FQNNGV. Trimming removed 5 bases from V and 6 bases from J; junction bases left unmatched: 11. As DNA, the CDR3 is TGTGCCAGCAGCCCGTACGGGACAGGGTTGTTCAATGAGCAGTTCTTC. It translates to CASSPYGTGLFNEQFF.

This clone occurred a few times. This rearrangement joins TRBV6-4 to TRBJ2-1; D gene uncertain. The length of the CDR3 is 14 residues. Trimming removed 4 bases at V and 6 bases at J, with 13 bases between. Germline V CDR1 and CDR2: MRHNA, SNTAGT. The CDR3 nucleotides read TGTGCCAGCAGTGCCGGGCCCCCGTTCAATGAGCAGTTCTTC. Its protein is CASSAGPPFNEQFF.

This clone occurred once. J is TRBJ1-2 and V is TRBV2, with TRBD1 matching over 7 bases. Germline lookup yields CDR1 SNHLY and CDR2 FYNNEI. CDR3 length: 13 residues. The V and J ends lost 5 bases and 4 bases, in that order; junction bases with no gene match: 4. Here the CDR3 reads CASSPQGGYGYTF. CDR3 coding DNA: TGTGCCAGCAGTCCGCAGGGGGGCTATGGCTACACCTTC.

V and J are TRBV5-4 and TRBJ1-1; D may be TRBD1 (5 bases). The germline V gene has CDR1 SGHNT and CDR2 YYREEE (reference sequence). V lost 4 bases and J lost 1, with 14 bases in between. The CDR3 consists of 15 residues. CDR3: CASSPDGGENTEAFF. DNA for the CDR3: TGTGCCAGCAGCCCGGACGGGGGGGAGAACACTGAAGCTTTCTTT. The full variable domain, with the rest looked up from reference TRBV5-4 and TRBJ1-1, is ETGVTQSPTHLIKTRGQQVTLRCSSQSGHNTVSWYQQALGQGPQFIFQYYREEENGRGNFPPRFSGLQFPNYSSELNVNALELDDSALYLCASSPDGGENTEAFFGQGTRLTVV.

The chain has TRBV28 and TRBJ1-2; no definite D call. Germline CDR1 MDHEN, CDR2 SYDVKM. Trimming removed 5 bases from V and 2 bases from J, with 12 bases in between. CDR3 length equals 14 residues. CDR3 nucleotides: TGTGCCAGCAGTAGACGACCGAAAAACTATGGCTACACCTTC. It yields the protein CASSRRPKNYGYTF.